The clone carrying this TCR beta chain was recorded a few times. The data belong to a study of shared clonotypes between healthy human individuals. Across the whole study: Contributing individuals were a couple of females and a few males aged 18 to 49.

TCRdb's copy holds only in-frame clones and misses some; the assay was immunoSEQ multiplex PCR. The sample includes about 2 million clones, about 94% of them seen just once. The naive CD8 population came from CD45RO-negative cells selected for CCR7, without terminally differentiated effector memory CD45RA+ cells. V was clipped by 6 bases and J by 2 bases, with 10 bases between them. The CDR3 contains 13 residues. CDR1 is MNHEY and CDR2 is SVGAGI in the germline V gene. Sequenced sample: naive CD8+ T cells sorted from blood. This TCR derives from a man younger than 35 in good health. The rearrangement uses TRBV6-5 and TRBJ1-1, with no clear D. The CDR3 region has the DNA TGTGCCAGCAGACGATCCCGAAACACTGAAGCTTTCTTT. Translation gives CASRRSRNTEAFF.